This T cell receptor (beta chain) was identified during a study of blood T cell repertoires in COVID-19. This CDR3 is built from 15 residues. V lost 9 bases and J 6 bases, leaving 20 bases between the germline ends. Germline-derived CDR1 and CDR2 are SEHNR and FQNEAQ (reference sequence). Repertoires were generated with immunoSEQ multiplex PCR, while TCRdb's copy carries only in-frame clones and drops some. The sample includes under 250,000 clones, just under 90% of them seen just once. V is TRBV7-9 and J is TRBJ2-2; the D gene is possibly TRBD2 (6 bases). This receptor was obtained from a young woman with acute COVID-19. The source material was PBMCs or T cells enriched from blood (not recorded which). The CDR3 coding sequence is TGTGCCAGGCCCGCGGGGCAGGGCTCGGCCGGGGAGCTGTTTTTT. Translation gives CARPAGQGSAGELFF.